This record concerns one T cell receptor (beta chain) sequence. In Seattle, patients joined the study during active infection and were tracked longitudinally. The sample is drawn from a study of blood T cell repertoires in COVID-19. In the study overall: Specimens from acute and convalescent COVID-19 originated in the United States, Italy and Spain.

Trimming took 3 bases from V and 5 from J; bases not matched to a gene: 7. Germline values: CDR1 GTSNPN, CDR2 SVGIG (reference sequence). CDR3 length: 15 residues. Clones were read by immunoSEQ multiplex PCR, and TCRdb kept only the in-frame ones, dropping some. The table has 60,000 to 70,000 clones, 88% seen once. The V and J genes are TRBV30 and TRBJ1-6, with 7 bases that match TRBD1. Sequenced: peripheral blood. This clonotype was obtained from a woman in her fifties or sixties with COVID-19, enrolled during active disease. CDR3 sequence (DNA): TGTGCCTGGAGACCTAGGGGGCGGCATAATTCACCCCTCCACTTT. It codes for CAWRPRGRHNSPLHF.